One sample yielded the 14 T cell receptor beta chains listed below, sequenced in a study of blood T cell repertoires in COVID-19. Sequencing was performed with immunoSEQ multiplex PCR; in TCRdb, only in-frame clones are kept and a portion is missing. The sample lists 150,000 to 200,000 clones; 88% were seen once. The sample taken for sequencing was peripheral blood. The origin of the receptors is a man aged 55 to 69 with acute or convalescent COVID-19.

This CDR3 is CATRQGAGGYTF. The CDR3, as DNA: TGTGCCACAAGACAGGGGGCGGGAGGCTACACCTTC. The chain employs TRBV19 and TRBJ1-2; 10 nucleotides match TRBD1. The CDR3 runs to 12 residues. The germline CDR1 and CDR2 sequences are LNHDA and SQIVND (reference sequence). Unmatched junction bases numbered 7, after V lost 10 bases and J lost 8 bases.

This chain joins TRBV4-2 and TRBJ1-3, with D unresolved. CDR1 and CDR2 from the germline V gene are LGHNA and YNFKEQ. The V gene lost 0 bases and the J gene lost 0 bases, with 12 bases spanning the gap. The CDR3 loop spans 17 amino acids. The CDR3 DNA sequence: TGTGCCAGCAGCCAAGATAGAAGCCTAAGCTCTGGAAACACCATATATTTT. Translated: CASSQDRSLSSGNTIYF.

This sequence joins TRBV11-3 and TRBJ2-4; D ambiguous. Germline loops: CDR1 SGHNT, CDR2 YENEEA. This CDR3 is built from 15 residues. Trimming removed 4 bases from V and 0 bases from J, with 10 bases in between. CDR3 protein: CASSSPLVAKNIQYF. The CDR3, as DNA: TGTGCCAGCAGCTCCCCCTTAGTAGCCAAAAACATTCAGTACTTC.

The CDR3 reads CASSVTSGGVGETQYF. The CDR3 DNA is TGTGCCAGCAGCGTGACTAGCGGGGGAGTAGGGGAGACCCAGTACTTC. The chain carries TRBV9 and TRBJ2-5; 12 nucleotides align to TRBD2. There are 16 residues in the CDR3. From germline, CDR1 is SGDLS and CDR2 YYNGEE. The V gene end was trimmed by 2 bases and the J gene end by 5 bases; junction bases not matched to a gene: 7.

The chain uses TRBV7-9 and TRBJ1-1, with 7 bases identical to TRBD1. Germline CDR1 reads SEHNR; CDR2 reads FQNEAQ (reference sequence). The ends lost 5 bases at V and 0 bases at J; junction bases unmatched: 6. This CDR3 region has 15 residues. The CDR3 DNA sequence: TGTGCCAGCAGCGCTACCAGGGGGATGAACACTGAAGCTTTCTTT. It is translated as CASSATRGMNTEAFF.

V gene TRBV3-1 (or the pseudogene TRBV3-2) combines with J gene TRBJ1-5; a weak D match, TRBD1 (6 bases). V was cut by 6 bases and J by 2 bases, with 17 bases left in between. The CDR3 extends over 16 amino acids. The germline V gene has CDR1 LGHDT and CDR2 YNNKEL (reference sequence). The DNA for the CDR3 is TGTGCCAGCAGTCAGGGGCCCGGGGAAGGCAATCAGCCCCAGCATTTT. It codes for CASSQGPGEGNQPQHF.

The chain couples TRBV12-3 or TRBV12-4 to TRBJ1-6; D ambiguous. This CDR3 spans 12 amino acids. V lost 7 bases, J lost 9 bases, and 10 bases lay in between. The chain's CDR3 is CASNFRGSPLHF. The CDR3 bases are TGTGCCAGCAATTTTAGAGGTTCACCCCTCCACTTT.

The V gene is TRBV5-1, the J gene TRBJ2-3; 8 nucleotides align to TRBD2. This CDR3 is 15 amino acids long. V shed 4 bases and J 2 bases; nucleotides not matched to a gene: 6. The germline V gene has CDR1 SGHRS and CDR2 YFSETQ. The CDR3 sequence is CASSTGLASTDTQYF. CDR3 nucleotides: TGCGCCAGCAGCACAGGACTAGCTTCCACAGATACGCAGTATTTT.

The rearrangement uses TRBV15 and TRBJ2-1; no clear D. The ends were cut back, 0 bases at V and 6 bases at J, with 12 bases in the middle. This CDR3 region has 15 residues. Germline CDR1 reads LNHNV; CDR2 reads YYDKDF (reference sequence). CDR3 DNA: TGTGCCACCAGCAGAGACAGGTCCTTGATCAATGAGCAGTTCTTC. Encoded protein: CATSRDRSLINEQFF.

V gene TRBV7-3 combines with J gene TRBJ2-1, with D maybe TRBD1 (6 bases). Deletions cut 4 bases from V and 6 bases from J, with 13 bases between. This CDR3 has 14 residues. Germline loops: CDR1 SGHTA, CDR2 FQGTGA. The chain's CDR3 is CASSSQGGSNEQFF. The CDR3 DNA reads as TGTGCCAGCAGCTCCCAAGGGGGTAGCAATGAGCAGTTCTTC. Full variable domain (rest looked up from reference TRBV7-3 and TRBJ2-1): GAGVSQTPSNKVTEKGKYVELRCDPISGHTALYWYRQSLGQGPEFLIYFQGTGAADDSGLPNDRFFAVRPEGSVSTLKIQRTERGDSAVYLCASSSQGGSNEQFFGPGTRLTVL.

The J gene is TRBJ1-2, the V gene TRBV6-6; TRBD1 aligns across 7 bases. The junction had 4 bases not matched to a gene; V was cut back by 0 bases and J by 0 bases. Germline V gene data show CDR1 as MNHNY and CDR2 as SVGAGI (reference sequence). The CDR3 runs to 16 residues. Written as DNA, the CDR3 is TGTGCCAGCAGTTACTCGAGGACAGGTTCTAACTATGGCTACACCTTC. This gives the protein CASSYSRTGSNYGYTF.

The genes are TRBV15 and TRBJ1-3, with D possibly TRBD1 on 5 matching bases. Looked up from germline, CDR1 is LNHNV and CDR2 is YYDKDF (reference sequence). There are 15 residues in the CDR3. Trimming stripped 0 bases from V and 5 bases from J, with 11 bases between. The CDR3 nucleotides read TGTGCCACCAGCAGAGAGCAGACAGAAAGAAACACCATATATTTT. It is translated as CATSREQTERNTIYF.

The chain joins TRBV18 to TRBJ1-5; the match to TRBD1 covers 9 bases. Looked up from germline, CDR1 is KGHSH and CDR2 is LQKENI. The CDR3 spans 18 residues. Trimming cost V 1 base and J 7 bases; bases outside gene matches: 14. The DNA of the CDR3 is TGTGCCAGCTCACCACAGGGGGGAACCGGGACAGGGAAACAGCCCCAGCATTTT. Translation gives CASSPQGGTGTGKQPQHF.

The CDR3 reads CASSRDRPSYEQYF. CDR3 in DNA: TGTGCCAGCAGCCGGGACAGACCTTCCTACGAGCAGTACTTC. V and J are TRBV14 and TRBJ2-7; 7 bases map to TRBD1. The CDR3 has 14 residues. Germline V gives CDR1 SGHDN, CDR2 FVKESK. With V trimmed by 4 bases and J by 1 base, 4 bases remained unmatched. The full variable domain, its missing parts supplied by reference TRBV14 and TRBJ2-7, is EAGVTQFPSHSVIEKGQTVTLRCDPISGHDNLYWYRRVMGKEIKFLLHFVKESKQDESGMPNNRFLAERTGGTYSTLKVQPAELEDSGVYFCASSRDRPSYEQYFGPGTRLTVT.